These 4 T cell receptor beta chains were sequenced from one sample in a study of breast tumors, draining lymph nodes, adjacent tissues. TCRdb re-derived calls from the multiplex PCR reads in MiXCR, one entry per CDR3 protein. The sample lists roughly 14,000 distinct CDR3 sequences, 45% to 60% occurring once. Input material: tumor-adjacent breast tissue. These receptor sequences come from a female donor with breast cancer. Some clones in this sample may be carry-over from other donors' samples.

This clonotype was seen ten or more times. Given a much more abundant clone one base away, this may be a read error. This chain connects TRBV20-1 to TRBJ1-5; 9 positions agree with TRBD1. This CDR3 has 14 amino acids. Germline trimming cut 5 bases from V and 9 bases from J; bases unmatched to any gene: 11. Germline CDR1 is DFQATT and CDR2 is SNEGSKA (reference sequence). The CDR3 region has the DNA TGCAGTGCTGTGCCGGGACAGGGAGCTCCGCCCCAGCATTTT. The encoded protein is CSAVPGQGAPPQHF.

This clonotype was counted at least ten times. In DNA form, the CDR3 reads TGTGCCATCACCAAGGGACTAGCGTCCTACGAGCAGTACTTC. This codes for CAITKGLASYEQYF. The rearrangement links TRBV10-3 to TRBJ2-7, with 10 bases lining up with TRBD2. The CDR3 runs 14 residues. J gave up 1 base and V 7 bases, and 4 bases lay outside the gene matches. CDR1 and CDR2 (germline): ENHRY, SYGVKD.

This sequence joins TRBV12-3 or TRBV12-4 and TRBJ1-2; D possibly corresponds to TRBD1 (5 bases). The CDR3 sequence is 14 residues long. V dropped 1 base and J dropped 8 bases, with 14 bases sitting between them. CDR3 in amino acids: CASSLVSPQGGYTF. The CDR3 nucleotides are TGTGCCAGCAGTTTAGTTAGTCCCCAGGGCGGCTACACCTTC.

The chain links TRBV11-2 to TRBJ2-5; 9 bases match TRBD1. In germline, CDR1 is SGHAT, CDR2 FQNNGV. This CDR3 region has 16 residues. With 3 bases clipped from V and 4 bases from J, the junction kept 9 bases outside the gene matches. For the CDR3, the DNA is TGTGCCAGCAGCTTGAGGACAGGGGCTGAAGGAGAGACCCAGTACTTC. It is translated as CASSLRTGAEGETQYF.